Listed below are T cell receptor beta chains from one sample, sequenced in a study of radiation and T cells in renal cell carcinoma. Sequenced by immunoSEQ multiplex PCR; TCRdb stores in-frame clones only, minus some. The table records roughly 130,000 clones, 75% to 85% of them present only once. Source: blood, taken from a patient whose treatment included radiotherapy and nephrectomy. The source is a woman aged 60-75 years with renal cell carcinoma. Each CDR3 is given with its conserved first and last residue. D genes are given only for firm matches. Size values are once, few and many counts, or a class for expanded clones, and some rows have none.

clone size	V gene	J gene	D gene	CDR3 DNA	CDR3 protein
few	TRBV19	TRBJ2-5	TRBD2	TGTGCCAGTAGTATTGGACTAGCGGGCCCATCCCAAGAGACCCAGTACTTC	CASSIGLAGPSQETQYF
-	TRBV11-2	TRBJ2-7	-	TGTGCCAGCAGCTTAAGTCAGGAGCAGTACTTC	CASSLSQEQYF
-	TRBV2	TRBJ2-3	TRBD2	TGTGCCAGCAGTGATCGGTTGGGAGGGGATACGCAGTATTTT	CASSDRLGGDTQYF
-	TRBV28	TRBJ1-1	-	TGTGCCAGTACTACTTGGGAGGGGCGCACTGAAGCTTTCTTT	CASTTWEGRTEAFF
-	TRBV30	TRBJ1-1	-	TGTGCCTGGAGGAAGGACAGAGTTGAAGCTTTCTTT	CAWRKDRVEAFF
-	TRBV6-1	TRBJ1-5	TRBD1	TGTGCCAGCAGTGAAATGACAGGGATTTACAATCAGCCCCAGCATTTT	CASSEMTGIYNQPQHF
-	TRBV4-2	TRBJ2-3	TRBD2	TGTGCCAGCAGCGTTCTAGCGGGGGCAGATACGCAGTATTTT	CASSVLAGADTQYF
-	TRBV27	TRBJ1-2	TRBD1	TGTGCCAGCAGTTCTATGGGACAGACGAACTATGGCTACACCTTC	CASSSMGQTNYGYTF
-	TRBV6-5	TRBJ1-2	-	TGTGCCAGCAGTCCATTGACTAACTATGGCTACACCTTC	CASSPLTNYGYTF
-	TRBV11-2	TRBJ1-2	-	TGTGCCAGCAGCTTAGACACCGGTAACGCTGGCTACACCTTC	CASSLDTGNAGYTF
-	TRBV29-1	TRBJ1-1	-	TGCAGCGTTGAGCCGGGGGGTGGGTGGACTGAAGCTTTCTTT	CSVEPGGGWTEAFF
once	TRBV5-1	TRBJ2-7	TRBD1	TGCGCCAGCAGCTTCGGGGACAGGGGTTACGAGCAGTACTTC	CASSFGDRGYEQYF
once	TRBV30	TRBJ1-2	-	TGTGCCTGGAGTTTAAGGGTGAACGGCTACACCTTC	CAWSLRVNGYTF
-	TRBV5-1	TRBJ1-6	TRBD1	TGCGCCAGCAGCTTGGCCGGACAGGGGGTTTATAATTCACCCCTCCACTTT	CASSLAGQGVYNSPLHF
-	TRBV6-5	TRBJ2-7	-	TGTGCCAGCAGTCCTTCCCCCTACGAGCAGTACTTC	CASSPSPYEQYF
-	TRBV30	TRBJ2-5	-	TGTGCCTGGAGTGCCCTTTCTACGGGGGAGGAGACCCAGTACTTC	CAWSALSTGEETQYF
-	TRBV29-1	TRBJ2-1	TRBD2	TGCAGCGTTCGGGAGGGCCAGACCTACAATGAGCAGTTCTTC	CSVREGQTYNEQFF
-	TRBV6-6	TRBJ1-4	-	TGTGCCAGCAGTCGAGGGACTGAGAAACTGTTTTTT	CASSRGTEKLFF